These 11 T cell receptor beta chains were all obtained from the same sample, sequenced in a study of blood T cell repertoires in COVID-19. The repertoire was sequenced with immunoSEQ multiplex PCR; TCRdb's copy has only in-frame clones and lacks some. This sample yields more than 200,000 clones, of which approximately 88% are seen a single time; around 25% belongs to the top ten. The sample consisted of peripheral blood. These TCRs come from a middle-aged man with acute or convalescent COVID-19.

V and J are TRBV6-2 or TRBV6-3 and TRBJ2-6; D is unclear. This CDR3 comprises 16 residues. CDR1 and CDR2 from the germline V gene are MNHEY and SVGEGT. V was trimmed by 2 bases and J by 0 bases, leaving 8 bases between them. This chain's CDR3 is CASSYNGASGANVLTF. The CDR3, as DNA: TGTGCCAGCAGTTACAATGGAGCCTCTGGGGCCAACGTCCTGACTTTC.

The CDR3 loop is CASSSRDRGGGYTF. DNA of the CDR3: TGTGCCAGCAGCTCAAGGGACAGGGGGGGTGGCTACACCTTC. The chain has TRBV7-2 and TRBJ1-2; 11 nucleotides agree with TRBD1. The CDR3 is made up of 14 amino acids. V trimming: 4 bases; J trimming: 7 bases; junction bases outside the gene matches: 5. Per the germline V gene, CDR1 is SGHTA and CDR2 is FQGNSA.

This rearrangement joins TRBV19 to TRBJ2-7; TRBD2 is a possible D gene (6 bases). Germline values: CDR1 LNHDA, CDR2 SQIVND (reference sequence). Trimming took off 5 bases at V and 0 bases at J, with 14 bases between the two ends. The CDR3 totals 15 residues. CDR3 sequence reads: CASSWRAESSYEQYF. CDR3 nucleotides: TGTGCCAGTAGTTGGAGGGCGGAGAGCTCCTACGAGCAGTACTTC.

The gene calls are TRBV19 and TRBJ1-5, with D tentatively TRBD1 (5 bases). The CDR3 length is 17 residues. Trimming pared 3 bases from V and 5 bases from J, leaving 20 bases between. Germline CDR1 reads LNHDA; CDR2 reads SQIVND (reference sequence). The CDR3 loop reads CASSMDIPSRSHQPQHF. CDR3 bases: TGTGCCAGTAGTATGGACATCCCTTCGCGTTCCCATCAGCCCCAGCATTTT.

The chain carries TRBV18 and TRBJ2-3; D unresolved. From germline, CDR1 is KGHSH and CDR2 LQKENI. This CDR3 comprises 14 residues. V was clipped by 6 bases and J by 0 bases, with 10 bases between them. CDR3 in amino acids: CASSHTPSTDTQYF. CDR3 nucleotide sequence: TGTGCCAGCTCGCATACTCCTAGCACAGATACGCAGTATTTT.

The rearrangement uses TRBV11-3 and TRBJ2-2; tentative D call: TRBD1 (5 bases). This CDR3 is built from 16 residues. V lost 8 bases to trimming and J lost 1 base, with 17 bases between them. Looked up from germline, CDR1 is SGHNT and CDR2 is YENEEA. In DNA, the CDR3 is TGTGCCAGCGGTCCGGGTAGGGGCATGAACACCGGGGAGCTGTTTTTT. As protein: CASGPGRGMNTGELFF.

The genes are TRBV30 and TRBJ1-1, with unresolved D. This CDR3 has 13 amino acids. Germline V gives CDR1 GTSNPN, CDR2 SVGIG (reference sequence). Trimming took 4 bases from V and 0 from J, leaving 9 bases between them. CDR3 in amino acids: CAWTLALNTEAFF. CDR3 bases: TGTGCCTGGACACTCGCTTTGAACACTGAAGCTTTCTTT.

The V gene is TRBV11-1, the J gene TRBJ2-5, with 7 nucleotides matching TRBD1. With V trimmed by 5 bases and J by 1 base, 7 bases remained unmatched. The CDR3 extends over 15 amino acids. Looked up from germline, CDR1 is SGHAT and CDR2 is FQDESV (reference sequence). CDR3 residues: CASSILGTAQETQYF. DNA of the CDR3: TGTGCCAGCAGCATCCTCGGGACAGCCCAAGAGACCCAGTACTTC.

This chain joins TRBV19 and TRBJ1-5; TRBD1 is a possible D gene (5 bases). Germline V CDR1 and CDR2: LNHDA, SQIVND (reference sequence). Trimming shortened V by 4 bases and J by 0 bases, and 16 bases separated the two germline ends. The CDR3 consists of 17 residues. This CDR3 reads CASSRQTERYSNQPQHF. The CDR3 coding sequence is TGTGCCAGTAGTAGACAGACAGAAAGATATAGCAATCAGCCCCAGCATTTT.

The V and J genes are TRBV5-1 and TRBJ2-3; 7 nucleotides align to TRBD1. The V gene's germline CDR1 is SGHRS and CDR2 YFSETQ. Trimming at V came to 4 bases and at J to 3 bases, leaving 8 bases not matched to a gene. This CDR3 is 15 amino acids long. This CDR3 reads CASSPTGFLTDTQYF. The CDR3, as DNA: TGCGCCAGCAGCCCGACAGGGTTCTTGACAGATACGCAGTATTTT.

This clone was seen more than once but under ten times. This sample also contains other DNA sequences that code for the same CDR3. CDR3 nucleotide sequence: TGTGCCAGTAGCGACAGGGGGACCTATGGCTACACCTTC. This codes for CASSDRGTYGYTF. V and J are TRBV19 and TRBJ1-2; 9 nucleotides line up with TRBD1. The CDR3 has 13 amino acids. CDR1 and CDR2 from the germline V gene are LNHDA and SQIVND (reference sequence). V was clipped by 6 bases and J by 4 bases; unmatched bases: 3.